A selection of T cell receptor beta chains follows, all from one sample in a study of cytomegalovirus exposure and HLA in healthy donors. The assay was immunoSEQ multiplex PCR, and TCRdb's table has in-frame clones only and misses some. The sample holds 170,000 or so clones, roughly 78% seen once. Sample: PBMCs. All receptors derive from a boy between 5 and 17 years old in good health and CMV-seronegative. The CDR3 runs from the conserved cysteine through the conserved F or W. A D gene is named only where the DNA matches it firmly. Expanded clones are given a class, and other clones once, few, many or no size at all.

v_gene,d_gene,len,j_gene,abundance,CDR3aa,CDR3nt
TRBV5-1,NA,15,TRBJ1-5,once,CASSLGGVHHQPQHF,TGCGCCAGCAGCTTGGGCGGGGTCCACCATCAGCCCCAGCATTTT
TRBV7-9,NA,16,TRBJ1-5,NA,CASSLYSVDSNQPQHF,TGTGCCAGCAGCTTATATTCGGTTGATAGCAATCAGCCCCAGCATTTT
TRBV10-1,NA,12,TRBJ2-7,NA,CASSLTSYEQYF,TGCGCCAGCAGTTTGACTAGCTACGAGCAGTACTTC
TRBV27,TRBD1,14,TRBJ2-2,NA,CASSPGQGTGELFF,TGTGCCAGCAGCCCGGGACAGGGGACCGGGGAGCTGTTTTTT
TRBV19,TRBD2,16,TRBJ2-2,NA,CASRPLAGGRHGELFF,TGTGCCAGTAGGCCTCTAGCGGGGGGGCGTCACGGGGAGCTGTTTTTT
TRBV30,TRBD1,13,TRBJ2-3,NA,CAWERQGTDTQYF,TGTGCCTGGGAGCGACAGGGGACAGATACGCAGTATTTT
TRBV7-2,NA,14,TRBJ1-4,few,CASRPGVTNEKLFF,TGTGCCAGCCGACCAGGGGTCACTAATGAAAAACTGTTTTTT
TRBV10-3,NA,11,TRBJ2-3,NA,CAYGGTDTQYF,TGTGCTTACGGTGGCACAGATACGCAGTATTTT
TRBV18,NA,16,TRBJ1-3,NA,CASSPSGFDSGNTIYF,TGTGCCAGCTCACCCTCCGGGTTTGACTCTGGAAACACCATATATTTT
TRBV13,TRBD1,13,TRBJ2-2,NA,CASSAEGARELFF,TGTGCCAGCAGCGCCGAGGGGGCCCGGGAGCTGTTTTTT
TRBV30,NA,15,TRBJ1-2,once,CAWDLQRPRGYGYTF,TGTGCCTGGGACCTCCAGAGGCCTCGGGGCTATGGCTACACCTTC
TRBV9,NA,12,TRBJ2-4,NA,CASSEGGNIQYF,TGTGCCAGCAGCGAGGGGGGGAACATTCAGTACTTC
TRBV5-1,NA,14,TRBJ1-6,NA,CASSFQGSDSPLHF,TGCGCCAGCAGCTTCCAGGGATCTGATTCACCCCTCCACTTT
TRBV5-4,TRBD2,16,TRBJ2-7,NA,CASSQTSGGFWGEQYF,TGTGCCAGCAGCCAGACTAGCGGGGGTTTCTGGGGCGAGCAGTACTTC